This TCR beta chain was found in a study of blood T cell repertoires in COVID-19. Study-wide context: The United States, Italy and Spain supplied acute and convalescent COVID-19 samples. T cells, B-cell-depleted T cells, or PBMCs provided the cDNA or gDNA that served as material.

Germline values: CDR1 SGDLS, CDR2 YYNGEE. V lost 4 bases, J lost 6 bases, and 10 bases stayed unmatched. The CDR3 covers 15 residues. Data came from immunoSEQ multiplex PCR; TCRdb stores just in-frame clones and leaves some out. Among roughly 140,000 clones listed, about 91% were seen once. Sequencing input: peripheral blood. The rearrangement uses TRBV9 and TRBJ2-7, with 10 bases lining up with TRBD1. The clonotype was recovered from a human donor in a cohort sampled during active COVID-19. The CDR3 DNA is TGTGCCAGCAGCACCTCCCAGGGACAGGGGACCGAGCAGTACTTC. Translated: CASSTSQGQGTEQYF.